This is a list of T cell receptor beta chains from one sample in a study of blood T cell repertoires in COVID-19. Assay used: immunoSEQ multiplex PCR; TCRdb lists only in-frame clones, some missing. The sample lists roughly 200,000 clones; around 80% were seen once. Sequences were obtained from peripheral blood. These receptor sequences come from a middle-aged man who had recovered from COVID-19. The CDR3 runs from the conserved cysteine through the conserved F or W. D genes are given only for firm matches. Clone size is not always given. Where it is, it says once, few, many or a class for expanded clones.

V	D	J	size	CDR3	DNA
TRBV7-8	TRBD2	TRBJ2-7	-	CASSYLGRAFYEQYF	TGTGCCAGCAGCTACCTCGGGAGGGCCTTTTACGAGCAGTACTTC
TRBV19	TRBD2	TRBJ2-4	-	CASSNSGILGQYF	TGTGCCAGTAGTAATAGCGGGATTTTGGGGCAGTACTTC
TRBV30	TRBD1	TRBJ1-1	-	CAWTGQGASEAFF	TGTGCCTGGACAGGACAGGGGGCATCTGAAGCTTTCTTT
TRBV5-1	TRBD1	TRBJ1-1	-	CASSLGTGGINTEAFF	TGCGCCAGCAGCTTAGGGACAGGGGGGATAAACACTGAAGCTTTCTTT
TRBV5-4	-	TRBJ2-5	-	CASSLDGASGETQYF	TGTGCCAGCAGCTTGGATGGGGCCTCAGGGGAGACCCAGTACTTC
TRBV25-1	TRBD2	TRBJ2-1	-	CASRGASGPYNEQFF	TGTGCCAGCAGGGGAGCTAGCGGCCCCTACAATGAGCAGTTCTTC
TRBV6-6	TRBD1	TRBJ2-7	-	CASSYFDQGAGEQYF	TGTGCCAGCAGTTACTTCGACCAGGGGGCGGGGGAGCAGTACTTC
TRBV4-3	TRBD2	TRBJ2-1	-	CASSQVVGGGRAPNEQFF	TGCGCCAGCAGCCAAGTGGTCGGGGGCGGGAGGGCCCCCAATGAGCAGTTCTTC
TRBV19	-	TRBJ2-2	-	CASSRTVDKYGELFF	TGTGCCAGTAGTCGGACAGTGGATAAGTACGGGGAGCTGTTTTTT
TRBV10-3	-	TRBJ2-3	-	CAIQKGVETDTQYF	TGTGCCATCCAGAAAGGGGTGGAAACAGATACGCAGTATTTT
TRBV28	TRBD1	TRBJ1-1	-	CASSPLTGAMNTEAFF	TGTGCCAGCAGCCCCCTGACAGGGGCAATGAACACTGAAGCTTTCTTT
TRBV3-1/TRBV3-2	-	TRBJ1-2	once	CASSQNSVIYGYTF	TGTGCCAGCAGCCAAAACAGTGTTATCTATGGCTACACCTTC
TRBV12-3/TRBV12-4	-	TRBJ1-1	-	CASSANRWTEAFF	TGTGCCAGCAGCGCAAACAGGTGGACTGAAGCTTTCTTT
TRBV27	TRBD2	TRBJ2-7	-	CASRITSGLSYEQYF	TGTGCCAGCAGAATCACTAGCGGCCTATCCTACGAGCAGTACTTC
TRBV25-1	TRBD1	TRBJ1-4	-	CASRATGPQGANEKLFF	TGTGCCAGCAGAGCAACAGGGCCCCAGGGGGCTAATGAAAAACTGTTTTTT
TRBV27	-	TRBJ2-1	-	CASSSTGGKQFF	TGTGCCAGCAGTTCCACAGGCGGTAAGCAGTTCTTC
TRBV5-1	-	TRBJ2-1	-	CASSQQGRNEQFF	TGCGCCAGCAGCCAACAGGGAAGGAATGAGCAGTTCTTC
TRBV5-5	-	TRBJ1-6	-	CASSLDQGSPLHF	TGTGCCAGCAGCTTGGATCAGGGTTCACCCCTCCACTTT
TRBV2	TRBD1	TRBJ1-2	many	CASSVDRGPVGYTF	TGTGCCAGCAGTGTGGACAGGGGACCGGTTGGCTACACCTTC
TRBV28	TRBD2	TRBJ2-1	-	CASSLLAGVHQSDNEQFF	TGTGCCAGCAGTTTACTAGCGGGAGTCCACCAGTCGGACAATGAGCAGTTCTTC
TRBV7-8	TRBD1	TRBJ2-7	many	CASSLRTGVYGEQYF	TGTGCCAGCAGCCTCCGGACAGGGGTTTATGGTGAGCAGTACTTC
TRBV7-3	TRBD1	TRBJ1-1	-	CASSLTRDSTEAFF	TGTGCCAGCAGCTTAACCCGGGACAGTACGGAAGCTTTCTTT
TRBV24-1	TRBD1	TRBJ2-1	-	CATSDGQGGYNEQFF	TGTGCCACCAGTGATGGACAGGGTGGCTACAATGAGCAGTTCTTC
TRBV4-2	-	TRBJ1-5	-	CASSQDIVTVANQPQHF	TGTGCCAGCAGCCAAGATATAGTGACAGTTGCCAATCAGCCCCAGCATTTT
TRBV29-1	TRBD2	TRBJ2-1	-	CSVEGTLAVYNEQFF	TGCAGCGTTGAAGGGACCCTAGCGGTCTACAATGAGCAGTTCTTC
TRBV5-1	-	TRBJ2-2	-	CASGTPANTGELFF	TGCGCCAGTGGGACACCCGCGAACACCGGGGAGCTGTTTTTT
TRBV7-2	TRBD1	TRBJ1-2	-	CASSLDRGGGYTF	TGTGCCAGCAGCCTCGACAGGGGGGGTGGCTACACCTTC
TRBV27	TRBD2	TRBJ2-2	-	CASSFGLAGITGELFF	TGTGCCAGCAGTTTCGGACTAGCGGGGATCACCGGGGAGCTGTTTTTT
TRBV30	TRBD1	TRBJ1-5	-	CAWDNGQGENQPQHF	TGTGCCTGGGACAACGGACAGGGAGAAAATCAGCCCCAGCATTTT